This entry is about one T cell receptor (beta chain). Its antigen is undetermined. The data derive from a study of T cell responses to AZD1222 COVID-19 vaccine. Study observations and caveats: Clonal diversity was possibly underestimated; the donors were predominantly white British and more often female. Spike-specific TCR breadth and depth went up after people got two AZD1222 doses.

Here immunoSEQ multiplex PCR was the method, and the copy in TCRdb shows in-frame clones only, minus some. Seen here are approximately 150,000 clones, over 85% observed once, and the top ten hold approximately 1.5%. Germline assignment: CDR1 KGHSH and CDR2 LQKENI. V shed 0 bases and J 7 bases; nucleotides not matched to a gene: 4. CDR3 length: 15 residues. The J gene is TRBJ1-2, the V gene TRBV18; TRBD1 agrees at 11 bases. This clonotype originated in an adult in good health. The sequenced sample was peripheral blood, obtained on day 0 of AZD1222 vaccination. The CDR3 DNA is TGTGCCAGCTCACCACCCGGGACAGGGGGTCGTGGCTACACCTTC. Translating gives CASSPPGTGGRGYTF.